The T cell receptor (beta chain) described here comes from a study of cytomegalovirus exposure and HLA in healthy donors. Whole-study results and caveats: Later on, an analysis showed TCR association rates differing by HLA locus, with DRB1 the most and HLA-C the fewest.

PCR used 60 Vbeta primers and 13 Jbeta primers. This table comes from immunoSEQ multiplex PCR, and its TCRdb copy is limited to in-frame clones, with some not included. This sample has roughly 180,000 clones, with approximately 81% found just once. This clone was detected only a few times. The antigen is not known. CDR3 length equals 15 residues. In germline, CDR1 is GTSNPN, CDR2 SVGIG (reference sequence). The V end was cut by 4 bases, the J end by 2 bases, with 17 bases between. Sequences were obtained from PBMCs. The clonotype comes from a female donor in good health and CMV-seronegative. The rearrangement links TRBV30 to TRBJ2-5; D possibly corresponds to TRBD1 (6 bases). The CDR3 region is CAWTPAGTSQETQYF. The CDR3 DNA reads TGTGCCTGGACGCCGGCAGGGACATCTCAAGAGACCCAGTACTTC. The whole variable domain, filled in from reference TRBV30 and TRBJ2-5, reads SQTIHQWPATLVQPVGSPLSLECTVEGTSNPNLYWYRQAAGRGLQLLFYSVGIGQISSEVPQNLSASRPQDRQFILSSKKLLLSDSGFYLCAWTPAGTSQETQYFGPGTRLLVL.